These 25 T cell receptor beta chains share one sample of origin, sequenced in a study of vaccination and CD4 T cells after COVID-19. Treatment of the sample: roughly 11-day PBMC culture with coronavirus spike peptide pools or control peptides (ViraFEST assay). Sequencing of DNA taken from cultured CD4+ T cells relied on the Oncomine TCR Beta short-read assay. TCRdb reprocessed the PCR reads via MiXCR and lists one record per CDR3 protein. The top ten hold approximately 13% of the sample, which has roughly 18,000 distinct CDR3 sequences, around half seen once. No antigen has been identified for these receptors. The sequenced sample consisted of CD4+ T cells from blood, cultured in vitro. All receptors derive from a human donor who had recovered from COVID-19.

This sequence joins TRBV19 and TRBJ1-2; 11 nucleotides match TRBD1. CDR1 is LNHDA, CDR2 SQIVND, per germline (reference sequence). V dropped 7 bases and J dropped 5; count of bases not matched to a gene: 15. The CDR3 consists of 17 residues. In DNA, the CDR3 is TGTGCCAGTACCATCGGACAGGGGGCCTTAGGAGGGTATGGCTACACCTTC. Its translation is CASTIGQGALGGYGYTF.

This clonotype was seen a few times. The V gene is TRBV19, the J gene TRBJ1-2; D call uncertain. Trimming took 6 bases from V and 0 from J, leaving 8 bases between them. From germline, CDR1 is LNHDA and CDR2 SQIVND (reference sequence). CDR3 length equals 13 residues. The CDR3 loop is CASRQSTNYGYTF. Here the CDR3 DNA reads TGTGCCAGTAGACAGTCTACTAACTATGGCTACACCTTC.

The chain combines TRBV2 with TRBJ1-1, with 7 bases identical to TRBD1. The CDR3 is 15 amino acids. From germline, CDR1 is SNHLY and CDR2 FYNNEI. Trimming took 3 bases from V and 1 from J; bases not matched to a gene: 5. The CDR3 here is CASSEGQGGNTEAFF. The CDR3, as DNA: TGTGCCAGCAGTGAGGGGCAGGGGGGGAACACTGAAGCTTTCTTT. The full variable domain, completed using reference TRBV2 and TRBJ1-1, is EPEVTQTPSHQVTQMGQEVILRCVPISNHLYFYWYRQILGQKVEFLVSFYNNEISEKSEIFDDQFSVERPDGSNFTLKIRSTKLEDSAMYFCASSEGQGGNTEAFFGQGTRLTVV.

The V gene is TRBV20-1, the J gene TRBJ2-3, with 7 nucleotides matching TRBD1. The CDR3 totals 15 residues. From germline, CDR1 is DFQATT and CDR2 SNEGSKA (reference sequence). J lost 1 base, V lost 4 bases, and 8 bases had no gene match. CDR3 nucleotides: TGCAGTGCTAAAGGGTACAGGGGTGGCACAGATACGCAGTATTTT. It encodes CSAKGYRGGTDTQYF.

The rearrangement uses TRBV7-3 and TRBJ2-1; no reliable D call. The CDR3 spans 14 residues. V lost 2 bases and J lost 2, with 7 bases in between. Germline V gene data show CDR1 as SGHTA and CDR2 as FQGTGA. The CDR3 region is CASSLDTTYNEQFF. CDR3 DNA: TGTGCCAGCAGCTTAGATACTACCTACAATGAGCAGTTCTTC.

The genes are TRBV19 and TRBJ1-2; 11 bases map to TRBD1. V lost 5 bases, J lost 5 bases, and 7 bases stayed unmatched. Looked up from germline, CDR1 is LNHDA and CDR2 is SQIVND (reference sequence). This CDR3 contains 15 residues. The DNA of the CDR3 is TGTGCCAGTAGTCCAGGGACAGGGGGAGGGTATGGCTACACCTTC. This encodes CASSPGTGGGYGYTF.

The rearrangement uses TRBV7-2 and TRBJ1-2; tentative D call: TRBD1 (5 bases). Trimming took 1 base from V and 4 from J, leaving 13 bases between them. The CDR3 runs to 15 residues. In germline, CDR1 is SGHTA, CDR2 FQGNSA. CDR3 amino acids: CASSLGGGVGYGYTF. The CDR3, as DNA: TGTGCCAGCAGCTTAGGCGGGGGAGTTGGCTATGGCTACACCTTC.

This clonotype was seen a single time. The chain carries TRBV20-1 and TRBJ2-2, with TRBD1 as a possible D gene (6 bases). This CDR3 region has 15 residues. Trimming pared 3 bases from V and 2 bases from J, leaving 13 bases between. The V gene's germline CDR1 is DFQATT and CDR2 SNEGSKA (reference sequence). As DNA, the CDR3 is TGCAGTGCTAGGTCTGGGGGCAGCAACACCGGGGAGCTGTTTTTT. As protein: CSARSGGSNTGELFF.

The CDR3 protein is CSARAPRGTQYF. As DNA, the CDR3 is TGCAGTGCTAGAGCCCCCCGGGGGACCCAGTACTTC. This sequence joins TRBV20-1 and TRBJ2-5, with a tentative D call TRBD2 (5 bases). The CDR3 extends over 12 amino acids. Germline lookup yields CDR1 DFQATT and CDR2 SNEGSKA (reference sequence). Trimming took 1 base from V and 7 from J, leaving 10 bases between them.

The chain employs TRBV27 and TRBJ2-2; TRBD1 is a possible D gene (6 bases). Germline lookup yields CDR1 MNHEY and CDR2 SMNVEV (reference sequence). The ends were cut back, 2 bases at V and 6 bases at J, with 13 bases in the middle. The CDR3 contains 15 residues. CDR3 sequence (DNA): TGTGCCAGCAGTTTAGAACAGGGAAGGTCCGGGGAGCTGTTTTTT. Translation: CASSLEQGRSGELFF.

V usage is TRBV19 and J usage is TRBJ2-7; 9 bases are shared with TRBD1. The CDR3 totals 15 residues. V shed 1 base and J 4 bases; nucleotides not matched to a gene: 5. CDR1 is LNHDA and CDR2 is SQIVND in the germline V gene (reference sequence). The chain's CDR3 is CASSIVTGGDYEQYF. CDR3 in DNA: TGTGCCAGTAGTATAGTTACAGGGGGCGATTACGAGCAGTACTTC.

J is TRBJ2-1 and V is TRBV12-3 or TRBV12-4; possibly TRBD1 or TRBD2 for D (5 bases each). Trimming stripped 3 bases from V and 5 bases from J, with 11 bases between. The CDR3 consists of 14 residues. The CDR3 DNA reads as TGTGCCAGCAGTTTTCTTCAGGGACACAATGAGCAGTTCTTC. This sequence encodes CASSFLQGHNEQFF.

This clonotype came up a few times. The rearrangement links TRBV6-1 to TRBJ1-5; no reliable D call. V dropped 7 bases and J dropped 0 bases, with 7 bases sitting between them. From germline, CDR1 is MNHNS and CDR2 SASEGT. This CDR3 region has 13 residues. The CDR3 region has the DNA TGTGCCAGCAAACCCTATAGCAATCAGCCCCAGCATTTT. Translated: CASKPYSNQPQHF.

This chain links TRBV11-2 with TRBJ1-1; D unresolved. Germline values: CDR1 SGHAT, CDR2 FQNNGV. This CDR3 spans 13 amino acids. Between the trimmed V and J ends, which lost 5 bases and 1 base, there was a span of 8 bases. The CDR3 DNA is TGTGCCAGCAGCCATGTGCGGAACACTGAAGCTTTCTTT. Its translation is CASSHVRNTEAFF.

This chain links TRBV20-1 with TRBJ2-3; no clear D. CDR1 and CDR2 from the germline V gene are DFQATT and SNEGSKA (reference sequence). V was shortened by 1 base and J by 4 bases, with 6 bases between the two germline ends. This CDR3 has 12 amino acids. The CDR3 sequence: CSARAWADTQYF. The CDR3 DNA follows: TGCAGTGCTAGAGCCTGGGCAGATACGCAGTATTTT.

The rearrangement uses TRBV7-6 and TRBJ1-1; perhaps TRBD1 as D (6 bases). The CDR3 covers 15 residues. Germline lookup yields CDR1 SGHVS and CDR2 FNYEAQ. Trimming stripped 1 base from V and 1 base from J, with 10 bases between. CDR3 in DNA: TGTGCCAGCAGCTTAGTGGGGGGGGCGAACACTGAAGCTTTCTTT. Translated, it gives CASSLVGGANTEAFF.

This rearrangement joins TRBV5-8 to TRBJ2-3, with D possibly matching TRBD1 (6 bases). The CDR3 has 16 residues. Deletions cut 0 bases from V and 0 bases from J, with 11 bases between. Germline V CDR1 and CDR2: SGHTS, YDEGEE. The CDR3 nucleotides read TGTGCCAGCAGCTTGGCAGGGGCCCCTAGCACAGATACGCAGTATTTT. It translates to CASSLAGAPSTDTQYF. The entire variable domain, with the rest obtained from reference TRBV5-8 and TRBJ2-3, is as follows: EAGVTQSPTHLIKTRGQQATLRCSPISGHTSVYWYQQALGLGLQFLLWYDEGEERNRGNFPPRFSGRQFPNYSSELNVNALELEDSALYLCASSLAGAPSTDTQYFGPGTRLTVL.

The CDR3 reads CASSRFDSKETEAFF. CDR3 coding DNA: TGCGCCAGCAGCCGATTTGACAGCAAAGAGACTGAAGCTTTCTTT. This sequence joins TRBV4-3 and TRBJ1-1; tentatively, D is TRBD1 (5 bases). CDR1 LGHNA and CDR2 YSLEER come from the germline V gene. This CDR3 is built from 15 residues. Trimming pared 4 bases from V and 5 bases from J, leaving 17 bases between.

A few counts support this clonotype. The chain couples TRBV27 to TRBJ1-5; unclear D gene. CDR1 is MNHEY and CDR2 is SMNVEV in the germline V gene (reference sequence). The CDR3 is made up of 10 amino acids. Trimming took 8 bases from V and 8 from J, leaving 7 bases between them. The CDR3 DNA reads TGTGCCAGCCGGATGAAGCCCCAGCATTTT. The encoded protein is CASRMKPQHF.

The rearrangement joins TRBV12-3 or TRBV12-4 to TRBJ2-7; no firm D call. This CDR3 region has 14 residues. The ends were cut back, 5 bases at V and 5 bases at J, with 16 bases in the middle. The CDR3 nucleotides are TGTGCCAGCAGTCCCCCCGGGCCTTTGGACGAGCAGTACTTC. Amino acids: CASSPPGPLDEQYF.

This clonotype was observed a few times. V usage is TRBV27 and J usage is TRBJ1-6; D is perhaps TRBD1 (5 bases). The CDR3 length is 16 residues. Deletions cut 7 bases from V and 8 bases from J, with 21 bases between. CDR1 and CDR2 from the germline V gene are MNHEY and SMNVEV (reference sequence). DNA for the CDR3: TGTGCCAGCAACTTATCGGCTGGACAAGGCGATTCACCCCTCCACTTT. Translating it yields CASNLSAGQGDSPLHF.

The chain links TRBV9 to TRBJ1-6; 9 positions agree with TRBD1. The trim removed 0 bases at V and 9 bases at J, leaving 10 bases unmatched. The CDR3 is 17 amino acids. Germline CDR1 SGDLS, CDR2 YYNGEE. The CDR3: CASSVERDRAVFSPLHF. DNA of the CDR3: TGTGCCAGCAGCGTAGAAAGGGACAGGGCCGTTTTTTCACCCCTCCACTTT.

This clonotype was picked up one time. The chain recombines TRBV20-1 with TRBJ1-2; maybe TRBD1 (6 bases). CDR1 and CDR2 from the germline V gene are DFQATT and SNEGSKA (reference sequence). This CDR3 contains 12 residues. V was cut by 2 bases and J by 4 bases, with 8 bases left in between. The CDR3 DNA reads TGCAGTGCTAGAACAGGGATCTATGGCTACACCTTC. Translating it yields CSARTGIYGYTF.

This chain links TRBV6-1 with TRBJ2-7; 9 nucleotides line up with TRBD2. The J segment lost 0 bases and the V segment lost 0 bases, leaving 9 bases of the junction unmatched. Germline CDR1 reads MNHNS; CDR2 reads SASEGT. CDR3 length equals 18 residues. The CDR3 protein is CASSEAAVVAGASYEQYF. CDR3 bases: TGTGCCAGCAGTGAAGCTGCCGTTGTAGCGGGGGCCTCCTACGAGCAGTACTTC.

In this sample, this clonotype turned up a few times. CDR3 protein: CASSPGTGNGYTF. CDR3 sequence (DNA): TGTGCCAGCAGTCCAGGGACAGGGAATGGCTACACCTTC. The chain is built from TRBV27 and TRBJ1-2, with 9 bases fitting TRBD1. The CDR3 runs 13 residues. J lost 6 bases, V lost 5 bases, and 4 bases had no gene match. Germline V gives CDR1 MNHEY, CDR2 SMNVEV (reference sequence).